The clone carrying this T cell receptor (beta chain) came up a few times. Its antigen is currently unknown. TCRdb re-analysed the 5' RACE reads in MiXCR, keeping a single row per CDR3 protein. The data hold about 470,000 distinct CDR3 sequences, with 15% to 20% observed a single time. The data were taken from a study of T-cell memory formation after mild COVID-19. Study-level findings and limits: CD4+ contracting clones lay mainly in CM and EM, CD8+ ones in EMRA.

Germline-derived CDR1 and CDR2 are SGHTA and FQGTGA. Trimming removed 3 bases from V and 4 bases from J; junction bases left unmatched: 19. This CDR3 comprises 21 residues. This TCR came from an adult woman who had mild COVID-19 (a few samples of this study predate the infection). Cell type and time point are not known. The material sequenced was PBMCs or a T cell subset sorted from them (not recorded which). The chain carries TRBV7-3 and TRBJ2-3; TRBD2 matches 13 bases. CDR3 nucleotides: TGTGCCAGCAGCTTCCCGAGATCTCTTCAACTAGCGGGGGGGCAGCCAGATACGCAGTATTTT. Its translation is CASSFPRSLQLAGGQPDTQYF.